This T cell receptor (beta chain) originates from a study of blood T cell repertoires in COVID-19. Study at large: Both acute and convalescent COVID-19 samples were obtained from the United States, Italy and Spain.

In the source study's methods: Nucleated cell number was recorded as an estimate derived from reference gene primer amplification. Clones were read by immunoSEQ multiplex PCR, and TCRdb kept only the in-frame ones, dropping some. V and J calls and clone size come straight from that table; D and trimming were deduced from the DNA. The sample carries under 500,000 clones, approximately 90% recorded once. The CDR3 extends over 20 amino acids. J was trimmed by 4 bases and V by 3 bases; bases with no gene match: 20. The germline CDR1 and CDR2 sequences are MDHEN and SYDVKM. Source material: peripheral blood. The chain uses TRBV28 and TRBJ2-2, with TRBD2 matching 7 bases. The receptor's source is a woman in her 30s with acute or convalescent COVID-19. CDR3 sequence (DNA): TGTGCCAGCAGTTTGAATTGGGGGAAGCGGGGTGTAGCCGGCACCGGGGAGCTGTTTTTT. Translation gives CASSLNWGKRGVAGTGELFF.